This TCR beta chain was documented in a study of shared clonotypes between healthy human individuals (dated by TCRdb to the early 2020s). For the wider study: The cohort included three men and a couple of women between 18 and 49 years of age. For each donor, CD4 naive and CD4 memory were each run on three plates, CD8 naive on two plates, and CD8 memory on one plate. Blood TCR repertoires of roughly 5 healthy adults were deeply sequenced to estimate repertoire size and the extent of clonotype sharing between individuals. Libraries were prepared and TCR repertoires were sequenced by different laboratories using diverse techniques, in order to increase sequencing depth and limit assay-specific biases. Leukapheresis yielded between about 0.9 and 9.5 billion PBMCs per donor. Results the study describes overall, beyond this receptor: Pairwise subsampling led to the expectation that sequencing depth would affect the degree of clonotype sharing among donors. Because the study included a small number of donors, the genetic and exposure-history diversity represented was limited. Naive subsets generally had larger estimated clonotype richness than memory subsets. Sampling was restricted to blood, and TCR repertoires in tissue are likely to differ from TCR repertoires in blood. Even with the large sequencing depth, rarefaction of the sorted-subset datasets indicated that sequencing was incomplete. Compared with non-shared clonotypes, the clonotypes found in all four sorted-subset donors had higher generation probabilities. Across four donors, about 5% of naive CD4, around 3.5% of naive CD8, 2% to 2.5% of memory CD4, and approximately 0.4% of memory CD8 clonotypes were shared.

CD8 naive samples were CD45RO-negative cells positively selected for CCR7, giving a CD45RA+CCR7+ population that excluded TemRA cells. Donors were healthy HIV-negative adults with no recently reported acute infections or vaccinations. Every donor was a Caucasian adult residing in Nashville, Tennessee, USA. After blood collection by leukapheresis, PBMCs were isolated using Ficoll-Histopaque density gradient centrifugation and then cryopreserved in the vapor phase of liquid nitrogen. Analytical flow cytometry was used to check the purity and quantity of every magnetically sorted T cell population. Each sorted fraction had its genomic DNA isolated and then quantified by UV absorbance on a Nanodrop 2000c. V lost 8 bases and J lost 2 bases; the stretch between them is 8 bases long. CDR1 is given as SNHLY and CDR2 as FYNNEI, both from the germline V gene. There are 12 amino acids in the CDR3, from cysteine to phenylalanine inclusive. Here the CDR3 DNA is all that survives: 36 bases in frame from base 1.

Using the deep immunoSEQ assay, TCR CDR3 regions were amplified from genomic DNA by multiplex PCR. Extracted genomic DNA from each cell subset was distributed evenly across all wells of several immunoSEQ 96-well plates, and each plate was treated as a replicate. For sorted subsets, approximately 200 ng of genomic DNA, equivalent to roughly 30,000 T cell genomes, went into each replicate PCR. Purified libraries were quantified with a Qubit 3.0 fluorometer, sized on a Bioanalyzer 2100, and re-quantified with the KAPA Library Quantification kit. Every immunoSEQ 96-well plate was sequenced on a dedicated single-read 150-cycle Illumina NextSeq 550 flow cell. As for the original processing: Because the immunoSEQ output included only junctional sequences and no quality scores, the filtering could not be the same as the filtering used for full-length reads. To assign V/J genes and CDR3, sequences were annotated against IMGT germline references using PyIR, a Python wrapper for IgBLAST v1.9. Any read was removed if the V/J assignment was weak (E-value above 1e-6), the CDR3 was missing, or the read contained stop codons, out-of-frame junctions, or ambiguous translated residues. V3J clonotypes were defined by identical inferred V gene, J gene, and CDR3 amino acid sequence. Percentage overlap between repertoires was calculated by dividing the number of shared unique clonotypes by the size of the smaller repertoire. Richness of each repertoire was evaluated using RTK rarefaction, the Chao1 estimator, and Recon v2.1 estimates of unobserved clonotypes. OLGA was used to compute generation probabilities for all TCRbeta clonotypes that the gDNA method yielded from a handful of donors. TCRdb stores this immuneACCESS table with in-frame sequences only. Part of the clones is absent; in the studies checked, under half of the shortfall reflects unresolved V genes, and no reason is known for the rest. V and J calls and clone size are those listed in that table; D and trimming were worked out from the DNA. In all, the sample holds some 2,100,000 clones, and about 92% of those were seen once. The ten largest clones take up around 1.7% of the sample.

Note on this clone: The antigen it recognizes is unknown. Base qualities are not recorded, but no much larger clone differs from it by a single base.

The V and J genes are TRBV2 and TRBJ2-3, with the D gene not clear enough to name. The sequence was obtained from a young man in good health. Some clones in this sample may be carry-over from other donors' samples. What was sequenced was naive CD8+ T cells from PBMCs. In light of the paper, this sample's cell subset or site label describes: CD45RA+CCR7+. The CDR3 is CASQTDTDTQYF. The DNA sequence is given as TGTGCCAGCCAGACCGACACAGATACGCAGTATTTT.